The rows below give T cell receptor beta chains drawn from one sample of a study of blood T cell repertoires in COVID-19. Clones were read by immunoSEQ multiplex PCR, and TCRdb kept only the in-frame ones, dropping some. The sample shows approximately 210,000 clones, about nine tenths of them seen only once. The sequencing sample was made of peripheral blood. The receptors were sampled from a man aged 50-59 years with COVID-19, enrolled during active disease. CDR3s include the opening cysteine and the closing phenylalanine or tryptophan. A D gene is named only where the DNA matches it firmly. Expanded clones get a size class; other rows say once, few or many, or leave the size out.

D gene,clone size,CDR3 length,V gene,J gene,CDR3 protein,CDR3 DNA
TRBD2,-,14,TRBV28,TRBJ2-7,CASRSSPGLYEQYF,TGTGCCAGCAGGTCATCGCCGGGACTATACGAGCAGTACTTC
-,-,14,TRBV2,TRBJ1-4,CASKVRDTGGKLFF,TGTGCCAGCAAAGTACGGGACACGGGAGGGAAGTTGTTTTTT
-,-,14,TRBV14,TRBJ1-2,CASSHPDSRVGYTF,TGTGCCAGCAGCCACCCTGACAGTCGTGTTGGCTACACCTTC
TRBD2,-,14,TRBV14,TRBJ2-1,CASSDSGTYNEQFF,TGTGCCAGCAGCGACAGCGGGACTTACAATGAGCAGTTCTTC
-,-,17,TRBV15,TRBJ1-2,CATSKLEAPYSNYGYTF,TGTGCCACCAGCAAGTTGGAGGCACCCTATTCCAACTATGGCTACACCTTC
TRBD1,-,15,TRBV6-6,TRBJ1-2,CASILGTADSYGYTF,TGTGCCAGCATTCTAGGGACAGCCGACTCCTATGGCTACACCTTC
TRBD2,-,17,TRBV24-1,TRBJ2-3,CATSDSSSGGYTDTQYF,TGTGCCACCAGTGATTCGTCTAGCGGGGGCTACACAGATACGCAGTATTTT
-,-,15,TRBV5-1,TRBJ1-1,CASSVGGASNTEAFF,TGCGCCAGCAGTGTCGGAGGGGCATCGAACACTGAAGCTTTCTTT
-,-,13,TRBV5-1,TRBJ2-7,CASTSGLAYEQYF,TGCGCCAGCACAAGCGGGTTGGCCTACGAGCAGTACTTC
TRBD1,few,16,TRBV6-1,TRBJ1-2,CASSVNTGAGNYGYTF,TGTGCCAGCAGTGTAAATACAGGGGCCGGTAACTATGGCTACACCTTC
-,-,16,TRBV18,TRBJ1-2,CASSPLPDKTNYGYTF,TGTGCCAGCTCACCACTGCCGGACAAGACTAACTATGGCTACACCTTC
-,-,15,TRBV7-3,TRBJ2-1,CASSLQTGSGNEQFF,TGTGCCAGCAGCTTACAGACGGGATCGGGGAATGAGCAGTTCTTC
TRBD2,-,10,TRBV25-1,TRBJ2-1,CASSAGAQFF,TGTGCCAGCAGCGCGGGAGCGCAGTTCTTC
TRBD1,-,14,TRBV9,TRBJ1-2,CASSVQGASYGYTF,TGTGCCAGCAGCGTACAGGGGGCAAGCTATGGCTACACCTTC
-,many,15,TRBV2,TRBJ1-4,CASSDTGVTNEKLFF,TGTGCCAGCAGTGACACCGGGGTGACTAATGAAAAACTGTTTTTT
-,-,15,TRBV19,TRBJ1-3,CASSVWTDSGNTIYF,TGTGCCAGTAGTGTCTGGACAGACTCTGGAAACACCATATATTTT
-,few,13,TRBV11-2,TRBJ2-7,CASSLPDSIEQYF,TGTGCCAGCAGCTTACCCGACAGTATCGAGCAGTACTTC
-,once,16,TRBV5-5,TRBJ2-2,CASSITGLENTGELFF,TGTGCCAGCAGCATAACAGGGTTAGAGAACACCGGGGAGCTGTTTTTT
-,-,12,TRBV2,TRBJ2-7,CASSALSYEQYF,TGTGCCAGCAGTGCACTTTCCTACGAGCAGTACTTC
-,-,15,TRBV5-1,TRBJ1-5,CASSPARDSNQPQHF,TGCGCCAGCAGCCCGGCCAGGGATAGCAATCAGCCCCAGCATTTT
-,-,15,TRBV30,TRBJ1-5,CAWNPGTIPNQPQHF,TGTGCCTGGAACCCCGGGACTATACCCAATCAGCCCCAGCATTTT
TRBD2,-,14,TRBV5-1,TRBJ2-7,CASSLERGAYEQYF,TGCGCCAGCAGCTTGGAGCGGGGGGCGTACGAGCAGTACTTC
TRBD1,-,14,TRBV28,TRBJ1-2,CASSWDRVNGGYTF,TGTGCCAGCAGCTGGGACAGGGTCAATGGTGGCTACACCTTC
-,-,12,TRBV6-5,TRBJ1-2,CASRALLQGYTF,TGTGCCAGCAGGGCCCTTCTTCAGGGCTACACCTTC
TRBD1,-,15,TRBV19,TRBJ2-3,CASSIEGASTDTQYF,TGTGCCAGTAGTATTGAGGGGGCTAGCACAGATACGCAGTATTTT
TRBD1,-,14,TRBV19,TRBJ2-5,CASTSRTGRETQYF,TGTGCCAGTACCTCAAGGACAGGGCGGGAGACCCAGTACTTC
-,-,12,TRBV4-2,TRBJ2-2,CASSQVSGELFF,TGTGCCAGCAGCCAAGTTAGCGGGGAGCTGTTTTTT
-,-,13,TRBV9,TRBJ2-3,CASSPVSTDTQYF,TGTGCCAGCAGCCCGGTTAGCACAGATACGCAGTATTTT
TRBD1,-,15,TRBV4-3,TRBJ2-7,CASSQYTGGPYEQYF,TGCGCCAGCAGCCAATATACAGGGGGACCCTACGAGCAGTACTTC
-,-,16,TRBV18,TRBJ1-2,CASSDFQTAPNYGYTF,TGTGCCAGCTCAGACTTTCAGACAGCCCCTAACTATGGCTACACCTTC
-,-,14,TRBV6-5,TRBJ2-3,CASSTPSSTDTQYF,TGTGCCAGCAGTACTCCTAGCTCCACAGATACGCAGTATTTT
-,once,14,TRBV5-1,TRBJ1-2,CASSNTQGDYGYTF,TGCGCCAGCAGCAATACCCAGGGTGACTATGGCTACACCTTC
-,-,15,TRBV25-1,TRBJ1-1,CASSEQQGPGGEAFF,TGTGCCAGCAGTGAACAACAAGGACCAGGAGGTGAAGCTTTCTTT
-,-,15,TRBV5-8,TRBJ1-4,CASSFRSGVKEKLFF,TGTGCCAGCAGCTTTAGGTCAGGGGTAAAGGAAAAACTGTTTTTT
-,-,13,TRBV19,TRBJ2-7,CASSIKGPSEQYF,TGTGCCAGTAGTATCAAGGGGCCGAGCGAGCAGTACTTC
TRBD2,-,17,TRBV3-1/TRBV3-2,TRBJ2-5,CASSQPGVAGGRETQYF,TGTGCCAGCAGCCAGCCTGGGGTAGCGGGGGGGCGAGAGACCCAGTACTTC
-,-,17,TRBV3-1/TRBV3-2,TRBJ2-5,CASSTPRGGVAQETQYF,TGTGCCAGCAGCACCCCCAGAGGGGGAGTGGCCCAAGAGACCCAGTACTTC
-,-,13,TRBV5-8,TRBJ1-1,CASSFGGYTEAFF,TGTGCCAGCAGCTTTGGGGGGTACACTGAAGCTTTCTTT
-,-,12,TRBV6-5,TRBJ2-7,CATTARGDEQYF,TGTGCTACTACGGCCAGGGGCGACGAGCAGTACTTC
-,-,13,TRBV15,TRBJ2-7,CATSREQVQEQYF,TGTGCCACCAGCAGAGAGCAGGTACAGGAGCAGTACTTC
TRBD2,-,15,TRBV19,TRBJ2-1,CASRPKAGGPYEQFF,TGTGCCAGTAGGCCCAAAGCGGGAGGGCCCTATGAGCAGTTCTTC
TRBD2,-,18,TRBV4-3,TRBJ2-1,CASSQDLGGGGSYNEQFF,TGCGCCAGCAGCCAAGATTTAGGCGGGGGGGGTTCCTACAATGAGCAGTTCTTC
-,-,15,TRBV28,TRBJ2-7,CASGRQGAGTYEQYF,TGTGCCAGCGGAAGACAAGGGGCGGGGACCTACGAGCAGTACTTC
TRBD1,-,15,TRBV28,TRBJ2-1,CASSLPGQGSHEQFF,TGTGCCAGCAGTTTACCGGGACAGGGGTCACATGAGCAGTTCTTC
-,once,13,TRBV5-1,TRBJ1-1,CASSLAQETEAFF,TGCGCCAGCAGCCTCGCACAGGAAACTGAAGCTTTCTTT
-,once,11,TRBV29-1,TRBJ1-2,CSVKEPYGYTF,TGCAGCGTTAAGGAGCCCTATGGCTACACCTTC
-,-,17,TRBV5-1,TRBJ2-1,CASSTSLGSLTYNEQFF,TGCGCCAGCAGCACCTCACTAGGAAGCCTCACCTACAATGAGCAGTTCTTC
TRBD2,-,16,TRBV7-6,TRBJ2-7,CASSPYLGAGGHEQYF,TGTGCCAGCAGCCCCTACCTAGGGGCGGGGGGCCACGAGCAGTACTTC
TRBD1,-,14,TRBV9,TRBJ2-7,CASSAPGTGGEQYF,TGTGCCAGCAGCGCCCCCGGGACAGGGGGCGAGCAGTACTTC
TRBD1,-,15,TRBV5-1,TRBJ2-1,CASSPGQGAHNEQFF,TGCGCCAGCAGCCCTGGACAGGGGGCCCACAATGAGCAGTTCTTC
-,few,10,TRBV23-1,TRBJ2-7,CATPRDEQYF,TGCGCCACACCCAGGGACGAGCAGTACTTC
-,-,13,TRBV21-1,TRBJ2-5,CASSKEFRLAWNF,TGTGCCAGCAGCAAAGAATTTCGTCTAGCCTGGAACTTC
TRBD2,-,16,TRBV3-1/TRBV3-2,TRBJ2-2,CASKRGWGLASGELFF,TGTGCCAGCAAAAGGGGTTGGGGACTAGCGTCCGGGGAGCTGTTTTTT
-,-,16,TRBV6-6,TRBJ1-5,CASSYPLGRGYQPQHF,TGTGCCAGCAGTTACCCTCTTGGCCGGGGTTATCAGCCCCAGCATTTT
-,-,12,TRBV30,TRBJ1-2,CAWKSNNLGYTF,TGTGCCTGGAAATCGAACAACCTCGGCTACACCTTC
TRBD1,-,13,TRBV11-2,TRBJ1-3,CASSFRGTGTIYF,TGTGCCAGCAGCTTCCGCGGGACAGGCACCATATATTTT
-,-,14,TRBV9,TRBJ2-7,CASSHRDKTYEQYF,TGTGCCAGCAGCCACCGGGACAAGACCTACGAGCAGTACTTC